What follows describes a single T cell receptor beta chain. The CDR3 runs 14 residues. V lost 7 bases and J 1 base, leaving 14 bases between the germline ends. Germline V lookup: CDR1 LNHNV, CDR2 YYDKDF (reference sequence). The sample originates from a study of T cells after yellow fever vaccination. TCRdb reprocessed the 5' RACE reads with MiXCR, giving one entry per CDR3 protein. The table lists approximately 260,000 distinct CDR3 sequences, roughly 13% of them singletons. The chain links TRBV15 to TRBJ2-7, with D unresolved. The sample in question was CD4+ T cells sorted from PBMCs, obtained 45 days after the yellow fever booster vaccination. The sequence derives from a man aged 30-40 years who received the YFV17D yellow fever vaccine. The CDR3 is CATNVALGSYEQYF. In nucleotides, the CDR3 is TGTGCCACCAATGTGGCCCTAGGGTCCTACGAGCAGTACTTC. Full variable domain (rest looked up from reference TRBV15 and TRBJ2-7): DAMVIQNPRYQVTQFGKPVTLSCSQTLNHNVMYWYQQKSSQAPKLLFHYYDKDFNNEADTPDNFQSRRPNTSFCFLDIRSPGLGDTAMYLCATNVALGSYEQYFGPGTRLTVT.